This TCR beta chain was sequenced during a study of T cell responses to AZD1222 COVID-19 vaccine. Sequencing used immunoSEQ multiplex PCR; TCRdb keeps in-frame clones, though not all of them. The sample lists roughly 100,000 clones, around 90% occurring once. Trimming pared 2 bases from V and 6 bases from J, leaving 6 bases between. Looked up from germline, CDR1 is SGHDN and CDR2 is FVKESK. This CDR3 has 12 residues. The clonotype was recovered from an adult in good health. The chain couples TRBV14 to TRBJ2-3; D remains unclear. The specimen was peripheral blood, collected on day 0 of AZD1222 vaccination. The DNA of the CDR3 is TGTGCCAGCAGCCAACTCGGTGATACGCAGTATTTT. Translated, it gives CASSQLGDTQYF.